The rows below give T cell receptor beta chains drawn from one sample of a study of OX40 agonist ivuxolimab in advanced cancers. The repertoire was sequenced with immunoSEQ multiplex PCR; TCRdb's copy has only in-frame clones and lacks some. The sample lists tens of thousands of clones, almost 85% occurring once. The source material was CD4+ or CD8+ T cells sorted from blood, sampled in a trial of the OX40 agonist ivuxolimab. These receptors were collected from an adult with an advanced solid tumor such as melanoma, head and neck, liver or kidney cancer. CDR3s include the opening cysteine and the closing phenylalanine or tryptophan. Each record gives: clone size, V gene, D gene, J gene, CDR3 protein, CDR3 DNA. D genes are given only for firm matches. Clone size appears in some rows only: once, few, many, or a class for an expanded clone.

abundance: few; v_gene: TRBV28; d_gene: .; j_gene: TRBJ1-2; CDR3aa: CASSLLGAGDGYTF; CDR3nt: TGTGCCAGCAGTCTACTCGGGGCAGGTGATGGCTACACCTTC
abundance: .; v_gene: TRBV5-8; d_gene: .; j_gene: TRBJ2-5; CDR3aa: CASTMGGRRETQYF; CDR3nt: TGTGCCAGCACCATGGGGGGGCGTAGAGAGACCCAGTACTTC
abundance: .; v_gene: TRBV12-2; d_gene: .; j_gene: TRBJ2-3; CDR3aa: CASPEEGPPDTQYF; CDR3nt: TGTGCAAGTCCTGAGGAGGGGCCGCCAGATACGCAGTATTTT
abundance: .; v_gene: TRBV4-2; d_gene: .; j_gene: TRBJ1-3; CDR3aa: CASSQEGQGTGNTIYF; CDR3nt: TGTGCCAGCAGCCAAGAGGGGCAGGGGACAGGAAACACCATATATTTT
abundance: .; v_gene: TRBV7-6; d_gene: .; j_gene: TRBJ1-2; CDR3aa: CASSLGQAITMGGYTF; CDR3nt: TGTGCCAGCAGCTTAGGACAGGCGATAACTATGGGCGGCTACACCTTC
abundance: .; v_gene: TRBV19; d_gene: .; j_gene: TRBJ1-3; CDR3aa: CASKNRGFGNTIYF; CDR3nt: TGTGCCAGTAAGAACCGAGGGTTTGGAAACACCATATATTTT
abundance: .; v_gene: TRBV7-9; d_gene: .; j_gene: TRBJ1-1; CDR3aa: CASSLSGGVALEAFF; CDR3nt: TGTGCCAGCAGCTTATCGGGGGGAGTAGCCCTTGAAGCTTTCTTT
abundance: .; v_gene: TRBV6-5; d_gene: TRBD1; j_gene: TRBJ1-5; CDR3aa: CASRANRGPNQPQHF; CDR3nt: TGTGCCAGCAGGGCCAACAGGGGTCCCAATCAGCCCCAGCATTTT
abundance: .; v_gene: TRBV7-2; d_gene: .; j_gene: TRBJ2-7; CDR3aa: CASSLSVGGGYEQYF; CDR3nt: TGTGCCAGCAGCTTATCCGTTGGGGGAGGCTACGAGCAGTACTTC
abundance: .; v_gene: TRBV11-2; d_gene: TRBD1; j_gene: TRBJ2-5; CDR3aa: CASSPGTGGETQYF; CDR3nt: TGTGCCAGCAGCCCTGGGACAGGGGGAGAGACCCAGTACTTC
abundance: medium-sized; v_gene: TRBV27; d_gene: .; j_gene: TRBJ2-2; CDR3aa: CASTLGGLGTTGELFF; CDR3nt: TGTGCCAGCACTCTGGGGGGACTGGGGACCACCGGGGAGCTGTTTTTT
abundance: .; v_gene: TRBV2; d_gene: .; j_gene: TRBJ2-7; CDR3aa: CASSEYRDQYF; CDR3nt: TGTGCCAGCAGTGAATACAGGGACCAGTACTTC
abundance: .; v_gene: TRBV9; d_gene: .; j_gene: TRBJ2-3; CDR3aa: CASSVAGGSTDTQYF; CDR3nt: TGTGCCAGCAGCGTAGCGGGGGGCAGCACAGATACGCAGTATTTT
abundance: .; v_gene: TRBV5-5; d_gene: .; j_gene: TRBJ2-1; CDR3aa: CASSLGKGQTYNEQFF; CDR3nt: TGTGCCAGCAGCTTAGGTAAGGGGCAGACCTACAATGAGCAGTTCTTC
abundance: once; v_gene: TRBV9; d_gene: .; j_gene: TRBJ2-3; CDR3aa: CASSGGALATDTQYF; CDR3nt: TGTGCCAGCAGCGGTGGGGCCTTGGCCACAGATACGCAGTATTTT
abundance: .; v_gene: TRBV7-2; d_gene: TRBD2; j_gene: TRBJ2-1; CDR3aa: CASSSTSGSLVRQFF; CDR3nt: TGTGCCAGCAGCTCGACTAGCGGGAGTCTGGTTAGGCAGTTCTTC
abundance: .; v_gene: TRBV7-9; d_gene: TRBD2; j_gene: TRBJ2-3; CDR3aa: CASSALRGAGGWDTQYF; CDR3nt: TGTGCCAGCAGCGCCCTCCGGGGAGCGGGGGGTTGGGATACGCAGTATTTT
abundance: .; v_gene: TRBV7-9; d_gene: .; j_gene: TRBJ1-1; CDR3aa: CASSLQADTEAFF; CDR3nt: TGTGCCAGCAGCTTACAGGCAGACACTGAAGCTTTCTTT
abundance: .; v_gene: TRBV18; d_gene: TRBD1; j_gene: TRBJ1-2; CDR3aa: CASSPLSGGEYGYTF; CDR3nt: TGTGCCAGCTCACCACTTTCAGGGGGCGAATATGGCTACACCTTC
abundance: .; v_gene: TRBV7-9; d_gene: .; j_gene: TRBJ2-5; CDR3aa: CASSNQETQYF; CDR3nt: TGTGCCAGCAGTAATCAAGAGACCCAGTACTTC
abundance: once; v_gene: TRBV10-3; d_gene: .; j_gene: TRBJ1-5; CDR3aa: CAISAAGSGDQPQHF; CDR3nt: TGTGCCATCAGCGCAGCCGGGTCGGGAGATCAGCCCCAGCATTTT
abundance: .; v_gene: TRBV28; d_gene: TRBD1; j_gene: TRBJ2-3; CDR3aa: CASSSGDRTTDTQYF; CDR3nt: TGTGCCAGCAGCTCAGGGGACAGGACCACAGATACGCAGTATTTT
abundance: few; v_gene: TRBV28; d_gene: .; j_gene: TRBJ1-2; CDR3aa: CASSFRSYGYTF; CDR3nt: TGTGCCAGCAGTTTTCGCAGCTATGGCTACACCTTC
abundance: .; v_gene: TRBV5-1; d_gene: TRBD1; j_gene: TRBJ2-2; CDR3aa: CASSPDPGQGAFGELFF; CDR3nt: TGCGCCAGCAGCCCTGATCCGGGACAGGGGGCTTTCGGGGAGCTGTTTTTT
abundance: .; v_gene: TRBV7-6; d_gene: TRBD2; j_gene: TRBJ2-1; CDR3aa: CASSSLAGAWDNEQFF; CDR3nt: TGTGCCAGCAGCTCACTAGCGGGGGCCTGGGACAATGAGCAGTTCTTC
abundance: .; v_gene: TRBV15; d_gene: TRBD2; j_gene: TRBJ2-3; CDR3aa: CATSDPKPGGSPKDTQYF; CDR3nt: TGTGCCACCAGCGACCCCAAACCGGGGGGATCCCCCAAAGATACGCAGTATTTT
abundance: few; v_gene: TRBV29-1; d_gene: .; j_gene: TRBJ2-5; CDR3aa: CSVEQTETQYF; CDR3nt: TGCAGCGTAGAGCAAACGGAGACCCAGTACTTC
abundance: .; v_gene: TRBV2; d_gene: .; j_gene: TRBJ1-3; CDR3aa: CASSFQAGAGNTIYF; CDR3nt: TGTGCCAGCAGTTTTCAAGCAGGGGCTGGAAACACCATATATTTT
abundance: .; v_gene: TRBV5-6; d_gene: .; j_gene: TRBJ1-3; CDR3aa: CASSPIGTAGNTIYF; CDR3nt: TGTGCCAGCAGCCCCATCGGGACTGCCGGAAACACCATATATTTT
abundance: .; v_gene: TRBV28; d_gene: .; j_gene: TRBJ1-5; CDR3aa: CASSQNHQPQHF; CDR3nt: TGTGCCAGCAGCCAAAATCACCAGCCCCAGCATTTT
abundance: .; v_gene: TRBV28; d_gene: .; j_gene: TRBJ2-1; CDR3aa: CASSFSGRAFF; CDR3nt: TGTGCCAGCAGTTTTTCCGGACGGGCGTTCTTC
abundance: .; v_gene: TRBV5-5; d_gene: .; j_gene: TRBJ1-6; CDR3aa: CASSFTDSNSPLHF; CDR3nt: TGTGCCAGCAGCTTCACGGACAGTAATTCACCCCTCCACTTT
abundance: .; v_gene: TRBV10-3; d_gene: TRBD1; j_gene: TRBJ2-7; CDR3aa: CAISALPRDRAHEQYF; CDR3nt: TGTGCCATCAGTGCTCTACCCCGGGACAGGGCGCACGAGCAGTACTTC
abundance: .; v_gene: TRBV15; d_gene: .; j_gene: TRBJ2-5; CDR3aa: CATSRAYGSGQETQYF; CDR3nt: TGTGCCACCAGCAGAGCGTACGGGAGCGGGCAAGAGACCCAGTACTTC
abundance: .; v_gene: TRBV4-3; d_gene: TRBD2; j_gene: TRBJ2-7; CDR3aa: CASSQDVAGGPPNEQYF; CDR3nt: TGCGCCAGCAGCCAGGATGTAGCGGGGGGCCCCCCCAACGAGCAGTACTTC
abundance: .; v_gene: TRBV14; d_gene: .; j_gene: TRBJ2-3; CDR3aa: CASSHSGTAKSDTQYF; CDR3nt: TGTGCCAGCAGCCACTCCGGGACGGCGAAATCAGATACGCAGTATTTT
abundance: .; v_gene: TRBV6-1; d_gene: .; j_gene: TRBJ2-7; CDR3aa: CASSRPLGGAYEQYF; CDR3nt: TGTGCCAGCAGTCGCCCACTAGGGGGGGCCTACGAGCAGTACTTC
abundance: .; v_gene: TRBV18; d_gene: .; j_gene: TRBJ2-5; CDR3aa: CASSPVRETQYF; CDR3nt: TGTGCCAGCTCACCGGTACGAGAGACCCAGTACTTC
abundance: .; v_gene: TRBV29-1; d_gene: .; j_gene: TRBJ1-6; CDR3aa: CSVGESSYNSPLHF; CDR3nt: TGCAGCGTTGGAGAGAGCTCCTATAATTCACCCCTCCACTTT
abundance: .; v_gene: TRBV7-2; d_gene: TRBD2; j_gene: TRBJ2-3; CDR3aa: CASTLRAGDPGSTDTQYF; CDR3nt: TGTGCCAGCACCTTGCGGGCGGGAGACCCGGGTAGCACAGATACGCAGTATTTT
abundance: once; v_gene: TRBV6-6; d_gene: TRBD2; j_gene: TRBJ2-3; CDR3aa: CASSYSTSGGTDTQYF; CDR3nt: TGTGCCAGCAGTTACTCGACTAGCGGGGGGACAGATACGCAGTATTTT